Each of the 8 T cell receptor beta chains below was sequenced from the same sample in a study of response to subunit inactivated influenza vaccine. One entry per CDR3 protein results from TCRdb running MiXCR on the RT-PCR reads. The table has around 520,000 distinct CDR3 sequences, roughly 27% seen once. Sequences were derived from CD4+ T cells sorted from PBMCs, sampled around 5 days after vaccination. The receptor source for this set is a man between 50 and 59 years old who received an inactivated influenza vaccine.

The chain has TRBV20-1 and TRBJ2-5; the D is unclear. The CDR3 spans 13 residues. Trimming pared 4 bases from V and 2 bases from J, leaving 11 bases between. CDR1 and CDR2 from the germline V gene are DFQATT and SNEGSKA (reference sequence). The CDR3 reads CSANGPTQETQYF. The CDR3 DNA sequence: TGCAGTGCTAATGGACCCACACAAGAGACCCAGTACTTC.

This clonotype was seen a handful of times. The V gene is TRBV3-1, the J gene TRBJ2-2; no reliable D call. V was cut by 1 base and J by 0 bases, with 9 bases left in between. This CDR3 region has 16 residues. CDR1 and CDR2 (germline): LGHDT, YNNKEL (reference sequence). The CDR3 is CASSQVVSSNTGELFF. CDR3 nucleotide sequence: TGTGCCAGCAGCCAAGTCGTGTCCTCGAACACCGGGGAGCTGTTTTTT.

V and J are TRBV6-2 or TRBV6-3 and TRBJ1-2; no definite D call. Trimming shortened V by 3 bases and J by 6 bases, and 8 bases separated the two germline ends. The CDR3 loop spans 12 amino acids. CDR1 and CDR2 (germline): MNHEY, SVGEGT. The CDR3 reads CASSYPRDGYTF. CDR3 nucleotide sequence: TGTGCCAGCAGTTATCCGAGGGATGGCTACACCTTC.

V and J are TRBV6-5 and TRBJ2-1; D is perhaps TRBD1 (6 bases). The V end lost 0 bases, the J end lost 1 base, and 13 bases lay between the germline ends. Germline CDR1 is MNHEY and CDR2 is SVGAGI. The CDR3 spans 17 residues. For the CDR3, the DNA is TGTGCCAGCAGTTACTCGAGGACAGCAACATCCTACAATGAGCAGTTCTTC. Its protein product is CASSYSRTATSYNEQFF.

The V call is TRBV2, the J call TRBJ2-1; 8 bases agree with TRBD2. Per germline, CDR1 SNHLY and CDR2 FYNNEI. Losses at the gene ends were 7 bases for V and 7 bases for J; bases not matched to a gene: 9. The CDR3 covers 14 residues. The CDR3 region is CASKLGRGGNEQFF. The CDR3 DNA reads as TGTGCCAGCAAATTGGGACGGGGGGGAAATGAGCAGTTCTTC.

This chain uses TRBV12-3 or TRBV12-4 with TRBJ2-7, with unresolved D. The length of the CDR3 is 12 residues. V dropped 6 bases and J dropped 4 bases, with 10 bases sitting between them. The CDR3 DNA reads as TGTGCCAGCAGACTCGGGCGGTACGAGCAGTACTTC. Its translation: CASRLGRYEQYF.

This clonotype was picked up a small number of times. The CDR3, as DNA: TGTGCCAGCAGCCGCACAGGCAGCTCTTACTATGGCTACACCTTC. Translating it yields CASSRTGSSYYGYTF. The rearrangement uses TRBV28 and TRBJ1-2, with D possibly being TRBD1 (5 bases). The CDR3 is 15 amino acids. V was shortened by 6 bases and J by 3 bases, with 17 bases between the two germline ends. Germline-derived CDR1 and CDR2 are MDHEN and SYDVKM.

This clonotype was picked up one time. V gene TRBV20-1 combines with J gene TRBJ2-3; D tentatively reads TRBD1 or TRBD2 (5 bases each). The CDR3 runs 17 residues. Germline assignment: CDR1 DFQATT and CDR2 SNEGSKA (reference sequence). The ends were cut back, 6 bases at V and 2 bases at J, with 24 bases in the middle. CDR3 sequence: CSANSRETSGTTDTQYF. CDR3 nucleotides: TGCAGTGCAAACTCAAGAGAGACGTCCGGGACCACAGATACGCAGTATTTT.